Only a few counts were recorded for the clone carrying this T cell receptor beta chain. Only in-frame clones appear in the TCRdb table, and some are missing; sequencing was by immunoSEQ multiplex PCR. The sample carries hundreds of thousands of clones, 88% recorded once. This record comes from a study of blood T cell repertoires in COVID-19. This TCR came from a woman under 40 who had recovered from COVID-19. The specimen sequenced was PBMCs or T cells enriched from blood (not recorded which).

The CDR3 bases are TGTGCCACCAGTGGGGTGACAGGGGGTATCGGCAATGAGCAGTTCTTC. Protein sequence: CATSGVTGGIGNEQFF. The J gene is TRBJ2-1, the V gene TRBV24-1; 9 nucleotides agree with TRBD1. V lost 5 bases and J lost 6; bases outside the gene matches: 10. This CDR3 has 16 residues. The germline V gene encodes CDR1 KGHDR and CDR2 SFDVKD.